This T cell receptor beta chain derives from a study of post-analysis software for immune sequencing data. Study-level information: Several disease courses (relapsing-remitting, secondary progressive and progressive-relapsing) of multiple sclerosis were included. Study-level findings and limits: Among about 5 TRBV segments more frequent in patients than controls were TRBV5-6, TRBV5-1 and TRBV20-1. Significantly decreased normalized Chao1 diversity was recorded for multiple sclerosis patients relative to controls. Strong same-batch co-clustering of samples appeared with F measure clustering.

Unique molecular identifiers tagged the TCR beta cDNA libraries. There were roughly 0.9 to 10 million T cells, and 510,000 or so cDNA molecules came from them. One entry per CDR3 protein, called by TCRdb with MiXCR from the PCR reads. The sample lists hundreds of thousands of distinct CDR3 sequences, roughly 27% occurring once. The CDR3 spans 15 residues. Germline V gene lookup returns CDR1 MDHEN and CDR2 SYDVKM. The V segment lost 7 bases and the J segment 3 bases; nucleotides outside the gene matches: 12. About this clonotype itself: Its antigen is as yet unknown. A much larger clone differs by one base, so this may be a read error.

The sequenced material came from blood. V gene TRBV28 combines with J gene TRBJ2-7; 7 positions agree with TRBD1. The sequence was collected from a girl between 10 and 17 years old with multiple sclerosis. DNA of the CDR3: TGTGCCAGCACCACGGTCGGACAGGCAAACTACGAGCAGTACTTC. Amino acids: CASTTVGQANYEQYF.